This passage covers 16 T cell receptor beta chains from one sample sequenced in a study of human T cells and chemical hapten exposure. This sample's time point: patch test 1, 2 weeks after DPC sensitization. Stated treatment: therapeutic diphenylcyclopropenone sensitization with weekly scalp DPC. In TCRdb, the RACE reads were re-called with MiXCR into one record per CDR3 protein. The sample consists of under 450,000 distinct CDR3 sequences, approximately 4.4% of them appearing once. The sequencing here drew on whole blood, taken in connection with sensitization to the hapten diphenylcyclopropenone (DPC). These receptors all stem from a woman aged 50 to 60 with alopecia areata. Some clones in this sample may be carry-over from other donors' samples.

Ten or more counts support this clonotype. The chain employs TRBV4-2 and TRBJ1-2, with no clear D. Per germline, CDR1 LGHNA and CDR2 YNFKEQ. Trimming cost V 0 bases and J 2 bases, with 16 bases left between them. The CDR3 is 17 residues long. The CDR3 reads CASSQDMRVAVNYGYTF. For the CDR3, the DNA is TGTGCCAGCAGCCAAGATATGAGGGTGGCGGTGAACTATGGCTACACCTTC.

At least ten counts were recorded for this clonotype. CDR3 DNA: TGTGCCACCAGCAGTACAGGGACCACTAATGAAAAACTGTTTTTT. As protein: CATSSTGTTNEKLFF. The chain couples TRBV15 to TRBJ1-4; possibly TRBD1 for D (6 bases). Trimming took 3 bases from V and 2 from J, leaving 10 bases between them. The CDR3 consists of 15 residues. Germline CDR1 LNHNV, CDR2 YYDKDF (reference sequence).

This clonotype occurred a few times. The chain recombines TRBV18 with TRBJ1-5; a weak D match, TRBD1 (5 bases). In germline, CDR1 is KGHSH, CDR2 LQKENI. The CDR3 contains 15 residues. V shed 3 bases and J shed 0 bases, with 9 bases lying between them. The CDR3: CASSPGGASNQPQHF. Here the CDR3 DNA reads TGTGCCAGCTCACCCGGAGGGGCTAGCAATCAGCCCCAGCATTTT. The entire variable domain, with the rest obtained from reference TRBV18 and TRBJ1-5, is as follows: NAGVMQNPRHLVRRRGQEARLRCSPMKGHSHVYWYRQLPEEGLKFMVYLQKENIIDESGMPKERFSAEFPKEGPSILRIQQVVRGDSAAYFCASSPGGASNQPQHFGDGTRLSIL.

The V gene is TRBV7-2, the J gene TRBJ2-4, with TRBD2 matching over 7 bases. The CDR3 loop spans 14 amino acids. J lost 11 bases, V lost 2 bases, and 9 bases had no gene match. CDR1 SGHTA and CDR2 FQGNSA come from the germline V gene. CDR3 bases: TGTGCCAGCAGCTTACGGCGGGAGATCCCTCTTCAGTACTTC. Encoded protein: CASSLRREIPLQYF.

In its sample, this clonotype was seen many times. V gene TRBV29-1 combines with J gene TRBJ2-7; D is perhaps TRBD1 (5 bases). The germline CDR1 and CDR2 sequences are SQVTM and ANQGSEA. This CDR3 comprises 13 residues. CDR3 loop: CRGDSPNYYEQYF. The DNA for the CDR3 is TGCAGGGGTGACAGCCCAAACTACTACGAGCAGTACTTC.

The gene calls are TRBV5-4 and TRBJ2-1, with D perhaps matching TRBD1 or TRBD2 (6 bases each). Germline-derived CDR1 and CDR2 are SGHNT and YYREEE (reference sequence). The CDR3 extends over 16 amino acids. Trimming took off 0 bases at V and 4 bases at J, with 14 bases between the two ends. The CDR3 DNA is TGTGCCAGCAGCTTGGGGGGGGCCTTAGGGTACAATGAGCAGTTCTTC. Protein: CASSLGGALGYNEQFF.

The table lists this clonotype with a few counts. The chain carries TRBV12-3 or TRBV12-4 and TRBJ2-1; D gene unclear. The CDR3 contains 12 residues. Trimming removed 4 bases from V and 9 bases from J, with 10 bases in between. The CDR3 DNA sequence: TGTGCCAGCAGTTCGCAGGTAACTGAGCAGTTCTTC. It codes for CASSSQVTEQFF.

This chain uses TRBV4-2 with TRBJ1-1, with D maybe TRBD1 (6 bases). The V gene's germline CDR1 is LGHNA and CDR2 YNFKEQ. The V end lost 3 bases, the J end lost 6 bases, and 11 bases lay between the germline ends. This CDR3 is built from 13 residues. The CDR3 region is CASSQDREPEAFF. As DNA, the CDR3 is TGTGCCAGCAGCCAGGACAGAGAGCCTGAAGCTTTCTTT.

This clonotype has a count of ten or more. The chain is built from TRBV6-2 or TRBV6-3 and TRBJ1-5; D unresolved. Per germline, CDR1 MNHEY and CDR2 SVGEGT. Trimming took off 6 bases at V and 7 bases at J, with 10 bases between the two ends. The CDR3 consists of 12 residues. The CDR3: CASSHGEQPQHF. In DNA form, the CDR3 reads TGTGCCAGCAGCCACGGGGAACAGCCCCAGCATTTT.

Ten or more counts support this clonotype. The CDR3 is CASTLWGTANNEQFF. The CDR3 DNA reads as TGTGCCAGCACCCTTTGGGGGACAGCTAACAATGAGCAGTTCTTC. This chain joins TRBV7-2 and TRBJ2-1, with 7 positions matching TRBD1. V lost 7 bases, J lost 5 bases, and 11 bases stayed unmatched. The CDR3 has 15 amino acids. Germline V gene data show CDR1 as SGHTA and CDR2 as FQGNSA.

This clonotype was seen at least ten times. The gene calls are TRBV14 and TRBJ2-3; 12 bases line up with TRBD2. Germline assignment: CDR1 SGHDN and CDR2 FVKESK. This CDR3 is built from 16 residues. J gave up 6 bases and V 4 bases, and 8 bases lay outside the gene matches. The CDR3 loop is CASSLRTSGARDTQYF. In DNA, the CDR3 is TGTGCCAGCAGCCTCAGGACTAGCGGGGCTCGGGATACGCAGTATTTT.

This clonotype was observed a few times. The CDR3 sequence: CASSLDPDPSGNTIYF. In DNA, the CDR3 is TGTGCCAGCAGCTTAGATCCAGATCCCTCTGGAAACACCATATATTTT. The V gene is TRBV7-2, the J gene TRBJ1-3, with no clear D. Trimming pared 1 base from V and 0 bases from J, leaving 10 bases between. Looked up from germline, CDR1 is SGHTA and CDR2 is FQGNSA. The length of the CDR3 is 16 residues.

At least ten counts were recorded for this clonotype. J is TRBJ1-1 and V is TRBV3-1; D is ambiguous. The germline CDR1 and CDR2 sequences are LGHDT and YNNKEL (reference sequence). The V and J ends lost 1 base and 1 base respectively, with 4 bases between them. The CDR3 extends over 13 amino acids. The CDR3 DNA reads TGTGCCAGCAGCCAAGCTGCGAACACTGAAGCTTTCTTT. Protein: CASSQAANTEAFF. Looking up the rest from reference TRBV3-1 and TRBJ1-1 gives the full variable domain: DTAVSQTPKYLVTQMGNDKSIKCEQNLGHDTMYWYKQDSKKFLKIMFSYNNKELIINETVPNRFSPKSPDKAHLNLHINSLELGDSAVYFCASSQAANTEAFFGQGTRLTVV.

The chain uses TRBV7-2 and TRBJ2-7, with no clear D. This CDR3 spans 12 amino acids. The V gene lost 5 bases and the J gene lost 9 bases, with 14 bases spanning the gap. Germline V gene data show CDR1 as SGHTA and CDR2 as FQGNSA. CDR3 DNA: TGTGCCAGCAGCGCCCCGCCGGACCCGCAGTACTTC. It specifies CASSAPPDPQYF.

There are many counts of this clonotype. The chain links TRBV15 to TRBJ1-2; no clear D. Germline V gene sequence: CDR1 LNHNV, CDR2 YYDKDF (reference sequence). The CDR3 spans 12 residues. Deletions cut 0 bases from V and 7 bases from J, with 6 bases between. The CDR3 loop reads CATSRERIGYTF. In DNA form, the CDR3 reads TGTGCCACCAGCAGAGAAAGGATTGGCTACACCTTC.

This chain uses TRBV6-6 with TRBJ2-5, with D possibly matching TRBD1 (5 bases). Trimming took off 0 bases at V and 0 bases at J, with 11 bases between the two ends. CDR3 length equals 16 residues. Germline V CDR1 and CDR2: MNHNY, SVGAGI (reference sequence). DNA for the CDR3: TGTGCCAGCAGTTACTCAAGGGGCACGTACCAAGAGACCCAGTACTTC. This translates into CASSYSRGTYQETQYF.